The T cell receptor (beta chain) described here comes from a study of shared clonotypes between healthy human individuals. At the level of the study: Plates per donor: three CD4 naive, three CD4 memory, two CD8 naive, one CD8 memory.

The CDR3 runs to 14 residues. V dropped 6 bases and J dropped 0; count of bases not matched to a gene: 2. The germline gives CDR1 MNHEY, CDR2 SMNVEV (reference sequence). CD4+ cells yielded CD45RA+ naive and CD45RA-negative memory subsets. It was at deep level that the assay was run. The authors' processing: Junction-only sequences without quality scores were provided by ImmunoSEQ, so filtering was different. Method: immunoSEQ multiplex PCR; TCRdb's copy keeps in-frame clones and lacks some. Clone size and the V and J calls come from that table; the DNA yielded D and trimming. The repertoire holds millions of clones, with over 90% as singletons.

Source material: naive CD4+ T cells from PBMCs. The subset: CD45RA+ positively selected. V gene TRBV27 combines with J gene TRBJ1-1, with TRBD1 matching over 9 bases. The origin of this receptor is a man aged 18-30 years in good health. Some clones in this sample may be carry-over from other donors' samples. The CDR3 DNA reads TGTGCCAGCAGGAACAGGGGGCTGAACACTGAAGCTTTCTTT. This translates into CASRNRGLNTEAFF.